The rows below give T cell receptor beta chains drawn from one sample of a study of cytomegalovirus exposure and HLA in healthy donors. Some clones are missing from TCRdb's copy, which holds only in-frame ones; the method was immunoSEQ multiplex PCR. The sample lists 70,000 or so clones, 74% occurring once. Sequencing was done on a sample of PBMCs. Receptors were obtained from a woman aged 55-70 years in good health and CMV-seropositive. Both conserved end residues are part of each CDR3. Fields, in order: clone size, D gene, V gene, J gene, CDR3 protein, CDR3 DNA. The D gene is left open where the match is weak. Size values are once, few and many counts, or a class for expanded clones, and some rows have none.

abundance: .; d_gene: .; v_gene: TRBV2; j_gene: TRBJ2-7; CDR3aa: CASSALYEQYF; CDR3nt: TGTGCCAGCAGTGCGCTATACGAGCAGTACTTC
abundance: .; d_gene: TRBD1; v_gene: TRBV19; j_gene: TRBJ1-2; CDR3aa: CASSPRTGVGNYGYTF; CDR3nt: TGTGCCAGTAGTCCTCGGACAGGGGTCGGCAACTATGGCTACACCTTC
abundance: many; d_gene: TRBD2; v_gene: TRBV28; j_gene: TRBJ2-7; CDR3aa: CASKGSSGRASSYEQYF; CDR3nt: TGTGCCAGCAAGGGGTCTAGCGGGAGAGCTAGCTCCTACGAGCAGTACTTC
abundance: .; d_gene: TRBD1; v_gene: TRBV29-1; j_gene: TRBJ2-3; CDR3aa: CSVSRTGGTDTQYF; CDR3nt: TGCAGCGTCTCCAGGACAGGGGGCACAGATACGCAGTATTTT
abundance: .; d_gene: TRBD2; v_gene: TRBV7-2; j_gene: TRBJ2-1; CDR3aa: CASSQGLAGGKEQFF; CDR3nt: TGTGCCAGCAGCCAAGGACTAGCGGGAGGGAAGGAGCAGTTCTTC
abundance: .; d_gene: TRBD1; v_gene: TRBV5-4; j_gene: TRBJ1-2; CDR3aa: CASSLAGQEYGYTF; CDR3nt: TGTGCCAGCAGCTTGGCCGGACAGGAGTATGGCTACACCTTC
abundance: .; d_gene: TRBD1; v_gene: TRBV30; j_gene: TRBJ1-2; CDR3aa: CAWSPGQGRYYGYTF; CDR3nt: TGTGCCTGGAGTCCCGGACAGGGGAGGTACTATGGCTACACCTTC
abundance: .; d_gene: .; v_gene: TRBV11-1; j_gene: TRBJ1-1; CDR3aa: CASSLGMNTEAFF; CDR3nt: TGTGCCAGCAGCTTGGGCATGAACACTGAAGCTTTCTTT
abundance: .; d_gene: TRBD2; v_gene: TRBV2; j_gene: TRBJ2-3; CDR3aa: CASSGSGVTTDTQYF; CDR3nt: TGTGCCAGCAGTGGTAGCGGGGTTACCACAGATACGCAGTATTTT
abundance: .; d_gene: .; v_gene: TRBV10-3; j_gene: TRBJ1-4; CDR3aa: CAISRESEKLFF; CDR3nt: TGTGCCATCAGCAGGGAAAGTGAAAAACTGTTTTTT
abundance: .; d_gene: .; v_gene: TRBV7-9; j_gene: TRBJ1-1; CDR3aa: CASSFQGAYTEAFF; CDR3nt: TGTGCCAGCAGCTTCCAAGGGGCATACACTGAAGCTTTCTTT
abundance: .; d_gene: .; v_gene: TRBV7-9; j_gene: TRBJ1-1; CDR3aa: CASSLRDIRYEAFF; CDR3nt: TGTGCCAGCAGCTTAAGAGACATACGGTATGAAGCTTTCTTT
abundance: .; d_gene: TRBD2; v_gene: TRBV15; j_gene: TRBJ2-1; CDR3aa: CATSRGREKNNEQFF; CDR3nt: TGTGCCACCAGCAGAGGGCGGGAGAAGAACAATGAGCAGTTCTTC
abundance: .; d_gene: TRBD1; v_gene: TRBV6-6; j_gene: TRBJ1-5; CDR3aa: CASTLTGGNNQPQHF; CDR3nt: TGTGCCAGCACTTTGACAGGGGGCAATAATCAGCCCCAGCATTTT
abundance: .; d_gene: TRBD1; v_gene: TRBV30; j_gene: TRBJ1-6; CDR3aa: CAWSLTSQGSPLHF; CDR3nt: TGTGCCTGGAGCCTTACCTCACAGGGGTCACCCCTCCACTTT
abundance: once; d_gene: .; v_gene: TRBV7-8; j_gene: TRBJ2-7; CDR3aa: CASSRGSEEQYF; CDR3nt: TGTGCCAGCAGCCGAGGGAGTGAGGAGCAGTACTTC
abundance: .; d_gene: .; v_gene: TRBV6-4; j_gene: TRBJ1-1; CDR3aa: CASSDQGKETEAFF; CDR3nt: TGTGCCAGCAGTGACCAGGGGAAGGAAACTGAAGCTTTCTTT
abundance: .; d_gene: .; v_gene: TRBV4-2; j_gene: TRBJ2-1; CDR3aa: CASSQDTTELQFF; CDR3nt: TGTGCCAGCAGCCAGGATACGACTGAATTGCAGTTCTTC
abundance: .; d_gene: TRBD1; v_gene: TRBV10-1; j_gene: TRBJ1-1; CDR3aa: CASSEEGQIPAEAFF; CDR3nt: TGCGCCAGCAGTGAGGAGGGACAGATCCCGGCTGAAGCTTTCTTT